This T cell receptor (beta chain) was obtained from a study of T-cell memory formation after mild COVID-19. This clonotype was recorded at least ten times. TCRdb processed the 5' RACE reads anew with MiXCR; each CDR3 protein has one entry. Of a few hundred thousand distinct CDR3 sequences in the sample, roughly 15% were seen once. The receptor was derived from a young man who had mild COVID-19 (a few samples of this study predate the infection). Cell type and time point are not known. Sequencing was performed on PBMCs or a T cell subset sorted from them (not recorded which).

CDR3 amino acids: CASSGYTEAFF. The DNA of the CDR3 is TGCGCCAGCAGTGGATACACTGAAGCTTTCTTT. V gene TRBV10-2 combines with J gene TRBJ1-1; D is undetermined. The V end lost 4 bases, the J end lost 3 bases, and 3 bases lay between the germline ends. Germline values: CDR1 WSHSY, CDR2 SAAADI. This CDR3 comprises 11 residues.